These 30 T cell receptor beta chains share one sample of origin, sequenced in a study of blood T cells in healthy people across ages. Alongside a J-beta primer mix, a sample-barcoded 5' primer served in a second PCR lasting roughly 6 to 11 cycles. In TCRdb, the 5' RACE reads were re-called with MiXCR into one record per CDR3 protein. The profile covers about a million distinct CDR3 sequences, with 51% appearing a single time and about 22% taken by the ten largest. The sequencing sample was made of blood. These receptors came from a woman aged 55-70 years in good health.

A few counts support this clonotype. V gene TRBV6-5 combines with J gene TRBJ2-5; 10 nucleotides align to TRBD2. The V gene end was trimmed by 2 bases and the J gene end by 0 bases; junction bases not matched to a gene: 9. Looked up from germline, CDR1 is MNHEY and CDR2 is SVGAGI. This CDR3 spans 18 amino acids. The CDR3 spells CASSYRLAGGSYQETQYF. The CDR3 DNA reads TGTGCCAGCAGTTACCGACTAGCGGGCGGGTCTTACCAAGAGACCCAGTACTTC.

The rearrangement joins TRBV20-1 to TRBJ1-3; 9 nucleotides align to TRBD1. The CDR3 totals 11 residues. After removal of 8 bases from V and 7 bases from J, the junction contained 3 bases not matched to a gene. CDR1 is DFQATT and CDR2 is SNEGSKA in the germline V gene (reference sequence). The CDR3 DNA sequence: TGCAGTATAGACAGGGGGAACACCATATATTTT. Translating it yields CSIDRGNTIYF.

Comments on this clonotype: Given a much more abundant clone one base away, this may be a read error. The chain combines TRBV29-1 with TRBJ2-5, with D unclear. The better agreement between TRBJ2-7 and the DNA end casts doubt on the J call. Looked up from germline, CDR1 is SQVTM and CDR2 is ANQGSEA. The CDR3 runs 13 residues. In DNA form, the CDR3 reads TGCAGCGTTGAGGCAGGTTTCGAGTACGAGCAGTACTTC. It yields the protein CSVEAGFEYEQYF.

This clonotype came up many times. This sequence joins TRBV28 and TRBJ2-3; D not resolved. The germline V gene encodes CDR1 MDHEN and CDR2 SYDVKM. The CDR3 is 12 amino acids. V was clipped by 1 base and J by 6 bases, with 5 bases between them. CDR3 residues: CASSLSRDTQYF. DNA for the CDR3: TGTGCCAGCAGTTTATCGCGGGATACGCAGTATTTT.

This clonotype was seen just once. The CDR3 nucleotides are TGTGCCAGCGCGACTAGCAGACGCACAGATACGCAGTATTTT. As protein: CASATSRRTDTQYF. The chain recombines TRBV6-5 with TRBJ2-3; TRBD2 matches at 7 bases. The CDR3 contains 14 residues. Unmatched junction bases numbered 6, after V lost 8 bases and J lost 1 base. Germline-derived CDR1 and CDR2 are MNHEY and SVGAGI.

This clonotype was detected a few times. This chain links TRBV5-6 with TRBJ2-3; 10 bases line up with TRBD1. The CDR3 runs to 15 residues. Germline CDR1 is SGHDT and CDR2 is YYEEEE. V gave up 7 bases and J gave up 0 bases; unmatched junction bases: 5. The DNA of the CDR3 is TGTGCCAGCGGGGGACAGGGGATGAGCACAGATACGCAGTATTTT. Translation: CASGGQGMSTDTQYF. The full variable domain, rest sourced from reference TRBV5-6 and TRBJ2-3, is DAGVTQSPTHLIKTRGQQVTLRCSPKSGHDTVSWYQQALGQGPQFIFQYYEEEERQRGNFPDRFSGHQFPNYSSELNVNALLLGDSALYLCASGGQGMSTDTQYFGPGTRLTVL.

This clonotype was counted ten times or more. This chain uses TRBV6-2 or TRBV6-3 with TRBJ2-7; D call uncertain. The CDR3 covers 16 residues. Trimming removed 0 bases from V and 4 bases from J, with 16 bases in between. Germline V gives CDR1 MNHEY, CDR2 SVGEGT. The CDR3 DNA reads TGTGCCAGCAGTTACTCAGGTCAGAAATCCGGTTACGAGCAGTACTTC. Amino acids: CASSYSGQKSGYEQYF.

CDR3 region: CSVVALSNEQYF. The CDR3 DNA is TGCAGCGTTGTGGCTCTGAGCAATGAGCAGTACTTC. The chain is built from TRBV29-1 and TRBJ2-7; no clear D gene. The germline V gene has CDR1 SQVTM and CDR2 ANQGSEA. Trimming took 4 bases from V and 7 from J, leaving 14 bases between them. The CDR3 length is 12 residues.

On this clonotype: This may be a read error, as it is one base from a much larger clone. This chain uses TRBV7-9 with TRBJ2-3; the D is unclear. CDR3 length: 13 residues. Germline V gene lookup returns CDR1 SEHNR and CDR2 FQNEAQ (reference sequence). CDR3 bases: TGTACCAGCAGCTTAGAGCGTCGAGATACGCAGTATTTT. It yields the protein CTSSLERRDTQYF.

The J gene is TRBJ2-2, the V gene TRBV25-1; tentatively, D is TRBD2 (7 bases). V was trimmed by 5 bases and J by 3 bases, leaving 13 bases between them. Germline V gene sequence: CDR1 MGHDK, CDR2 SYGVNS. CDR3 size: 15 residues. The CDR3: CASSLGGADTGELFF. CDR3 bases: TGTGCCAGCAGTCTGGGGGGGGCGGACACCGGGGAGCTGTTTTTT.

The J gene is TRBJ2-5, the V gene TRBV4-2; no clear D gene. This CDR3 spans 15 amino acids. V dropped 4 bases and J dropped 11 bases, with 23 bases sitting between them. Looked up from germline, CDR1 is LGHNA and CDR2 is YNFKEQ. CDR3 residues: CASSPRYQAYNEQYF. The CDR3 bases are TGTGCCAGCAGCCCCCGGTACCAAGCCTACAATGAGCAGTACTTC.

A remark on this clonotype: The junction departs from the called germline gene at one end, perhaps through a read error. V gene TRBV28 combines with J gene TRBJ1-2; D is possibly TRBD1 (5 bases). The CDR3 is 14 amino acids. Per the germline V gene, CDR1 is MDHEN and CDR2 is SYDVKM. CDR3 nucleotide sequence: TGTGCCAGCAGTCCGACGAGGGGCCGCTATAGCTACACCTTC. Amino acid sequence: CASSPTRGRYSYTF.

Written as DNA, the CDR3 is TGTGCCAGCAGGCAACGGGGAGCCCCAGATACGCAGTATTTT. This sequence encodes CASRQRGAPDTQYF. The genes are TRBV27 and TRBJ2-3, with D possibly matching TRBD2 (5 bases). Trimming removed 6 bases at V and 4 bases at J, with 14 bases between. The CDR3 is 14 amino acids. Germline V gene sequence: CDR1 MNHEY, CDR2 SMNVEV (reference sequence).

This clonotype came up once. The chain recombines TRBV11-2 with TRBJ2-1; no clear D. The DNA end is more similar to TRBJ2-7, so the J call may be wrong. Germline CDR1 is SGHAT and CDR2 is FQNNGV. The CDR3 is 17 amino acids. The DNA of the CDR3 is TGTGCCAGCAGCAATAAAGTAGGGCCAGCCGTATACAATGAGCAGTACTTC. Its translation: CASSNKVGPAVYNEQYF.

The chain is built from TRBV9 and TRBJ2-1; possibly TRBD2 for D (6 bases). Trimming removed 1 base at V and 2 bases at J, with 13 bases between. The CDR3 is made up of 16 amino acids. CDR1 and CDR2 from the germline V gene are SGDLS and YYNGEE. CDR3 nucleotides: TGTGCCAGCAGCGTAACCCTACTAGCAGCCTACAATGAGCAGTTCTTC. Amino acid sequence: CASSVTLLAAYNEQFF.

The V and J genes are TRBV6-5 and TRBJ2-5; 11 positions match TRBD1. Near its end, the DNA agrees better with TRBJ2-7, so the J call may be wrong. The CDR3 has 14 residues. CDR1 and CDR2 from the germline V gene are MNHEY and SVGAGI. CDR3 nucleotides: TGTGCCAGCAGGGCCCTCGGGACAGGGGGCGAGCAGTACTTC. Its protein is CASRALGTGGEQYF.

The table lists this clonotype with many counts. The genes are TRBV4-3 and TRBJ2-5; the match to TRBD1 covers 7 bases. V shed 0 bases and J 1 base; nucleotides not matched to a gene: 8. Germline CDR1 LGHNA, CDR2 YSLEER. The CDR3 runs 17 residues. The CDR3 reads CASSQDLRQGVQETQYF. The CDR3 DNA is TGCGCCAGCAGCCAAGATCTTCGACAGGGCGTCCAAGAGACCCAGTACTTC.

The J gene is TRBJ2-2, the V gene TRBV12-3 or TRBV12-4; D is perhaps TRBD1 (6 bases). V was shortened by 1 base and J by 7 bases, with 13 bases between the two germline ends. This CDR3 comprises 15 residues. For the CDR3, the DNA is TGTGCCAGCAGTTTAGGTCAGGGGACGAACGGGGAGCTGTTTTTT. It yields the protein CASSLGQGTNGELFF.

The genes are TRBV7-2 and TRBJ2-3, with D perhaps TRBD2 (7 bases). The germline gives CDR1 SGHTA, CDR2 FQGNSA. Trimming removed 5 bases from V and 2 bases from J, with 20 bases in between. The CDR3 is 17 residues long. CDR3 sequence reads: CASSRQDGGAYTDTQYF. DNA of the CDR3: TGTGCCAGCAGCAGACAGGATGGGGGGGCCTACACAGATACGCAGTATTTT.

This chain connects TRBV20-1 to TRBJ1-5, with a weak D call TRBD1 (5 bases). This CDR3 is built from 14 residues. V lost 1 base and J lost 4, with 11 bases in between. The germline V gene has CDR1 DFQATT and CDR2 SNEGSKA (reference sequence). The CDR3 DNA reads TGCAGTGCTAGAGGGGGGAACAGTAATCAGCCCCAGCATTTT. Its translation is CSARGGNSNQPQHF.

The chain joins TRBV5-1 to TRBJ2-1; unclear D gene. The CDR3 loop spans 14 amino acids. Germline values: CDR1 SGHRS, CDR2 YFSETQ. The V end lost 0 bases, the J end lost 5 bases, and 9 bases lay between the germline ends. CDR3 amino acids: CASSLGQADNEQFF. The CDR3 nucleotides are TGCGCCAGCAGCTTGGGGCAGGCGGACAATGAGCAGTTCTTC.

V and J are TRBV7-9 and TRBJ1-6; no definite D call. CDR1 and CDR2 (germline): SEHNR, FQNEAQ (reference sequence). The CDR3 covers 15 residues. The ends were cut back, 1 base at V and 9 bases at J, with 13 bases in the middle. Here the CDR3 DNA reads TGTGCCAGCAGCTTAGTAACGGGAACCCCTTCACCCCTCCACTTT. Protein: CASSLVTGTPSPLHF.

V is TRBV7-6 and J is TRBJ1-1, with D tentatively TRBD1 (6 bases). V dropped 2 bases and J dropped 3 bases, with 10 bases sitting between them. The CDR3 is 14 residues long. Germline CDR1 SGHVS, CDR2 FNYEAQ. The CDR3 here is CASSLQQGDTEAFF. The CDR3 DNA sequence: TGTGCCAGCAGCTTACAACAGGGTGACACTGAAGCTTTCTTT.

Ten or more counts support this clonotype. This chain joins TRBV2 and TRBJ2-5; 7 bases are a match to TRBD1. This CDR3 has 13 residues. Germline V gene sequence: CDR1 SNHLY, CDR2 FYNNEI. The J segment lost 5 bases and the V segment lost 6 bases, leaving 6 bases of the junction unmatched. CDR3 protein: CASSRGGRETQYF. DNA of the CDR3: TGTGCCAGCAGCAGAGGGGGCAGGGAGACCCAGTACTTC.

This clonotype occurred many times. The chain has TRBV6-5 and TRBJ2-7; 8 bases agree with TRBD2. J lost 2 bases, V lost 7 bases, and 10 bases had no gene match. Looked up from germline, CDR1 is MNHEY and CDR2 is SVGAGI. This CDR3 region has 15 residues. The CDR3 region is CASNRLGLEAYEQYF. The CDR3 nucleotides read TGTGCCAGCAACCGTTTGGGACTAGAGGCCTACGAGCAGTACTTC.

The chain uses TRBV20-1 and TRBJ2-5, with D unresolved. The CDR3 has 12 residues. The germline V gene has CDR1 DFQATT and CDR2 SNEGSKA (reference sequence). The germline V and J ends were trimmed by 5 bases and 0 bases, with 7 bases remaining between them. The CDR3 DNA follows: TGCAGTGCTCGACACCACCAAGAGACCCAGTACTTC. This sequence encodes CSARHHQETQYF.

The V and J genes are TRBV4-2 and TRBJ2-1; no clear D gene. Germline V gene lookup returns CDR1 LGHNA and CDR2 YNFKEQ. Trimming shortened V by 1 base and J by 2 bases, and 12 bases separated the two germline ends. CDR3 length equals 16 residues. CDR3 loop: CASSQALTHPYNEQFF. The DNA of the CDR3 is TGTGCCAGCAGCCAAGCCCTGACTCACCCCTACAATGAGCAGTTCTTC.

This clonotype appeared a few times. V usage is TRBV28 and J usage is TRBJ2-7; D not resolved. The CDR3 spans 16 residues. CDR1 MDHEN and CDR2 SYDVKM come from the germline V gene. V lost 6 bases and J lost 2, with 20 bases in between. The CDR3 region is CASRQGRATTTYEQYF. The CDR3 nucleotides are TGTGCCAGCAGACAAGGACGGGCAACAACCACCTACGAGCAGTACTTC.

This clonotype was picked up a small number of times. This sequence joins TRBV20-1 and TRBJ2-3; tentative D call: TRBD2 (5 bases). Germline loops: CDR1 DFQATT, CDR2 SNEGSKA (reference sequence). Trimming stripped 5 bases from V and 5 bases from J, with 14 bases between. The CDR3 spans 13 residues. CDR3: CSADLDFGDTQYF. In DNA form, the CDR3 reads TGCAGTGCTGATTTGGACTTCGGAGATACGCAGTATTTT.

This clonotype was detected a few times. CDR3 protein: CASSDPSGYGTHNEQYF. CDR3 in DNA: TGTGCCAGCAGTGACCCGTCCGGTTACGGGACACATAACGAGCAGTACTTC. The chain couples TRBV6-2 or TRBV6-3 to TRBJ2-7, with TRBD1 as a possible D gene (6 bases). Trimming removed 5 bases at V and 5 bases at J, with 25 bases between. The CDR3 spans 17 residues. Looked up from germline, CDR1 is MNHEY and CDR2 is SVGEGT.